These 10 T cell receptor beta chains were all obtained from the same sample, sequenced in a study of technical replicates of blood from a handful of donors. Profiling relied on immunoSEQ multiplex PCR, and the TCRdb table lists in-frame clones only, not all of them. Among about 50,000 clones listed, more than 95% were seen once. Sequencing used T cells isolated from PBMCs. Receptors originate from a human donor in good health.

The chain combines TRBV10-3 with TRBJ2-7; 10 bases fit TRBD1. There are 17 residues in the CDR3. Germline assignment: CDR1 ENHRY and CDR2 SYGVKD. The ends lost 0 bases at V and 3 bases at J; junction bases unmatched: 8. The CDR3 loop is CAISESLSDRGHYEQYF. In DNA, the CDR3 is TGTGCCATCAGTGAGTCCCTATCCGACAGGGGGCACTACGAGCAGTACTTC.

The V gene is TRBV11-2, the J gene TRBJ2-7, with TRBD2 matching 7 bases. CDR3 size: 14 residues. Germline CDR1 is SGHAT and CDR2 is FQNNGV. Germline trimming cut 8 bases from V and 3 bases from J; bases unmatched to any gene: 10. CDR3 nucleotide sequence: TGTGCCAGCGGTTACCAGGCTAGCGGCTACGAGCAGTACTTC. Its protein is CASGYQASGYEQYF.

The CDR3 nucleotides are TGTGCCTGGACCTACCAGGGGGCTGGGGAGCAGTACTTC. It is translated as CAWTYQGAGEQYF. The chain joins TRBV30 to TRBJ2-7; 8 nucleotides line up with TRBD1. Germline lookup yields CDR1 GTSNPN and CDR2 SVGIG (reference sequence). The CDR3 length is 13 residues. After removal of 4 bases from V and 7 bases from J, the junction contained 9 bases not matched to a gene.

The CDR3, as DNA: TGTGCCAGCAGCTTTCGTGCGGGTTCGAACACCGGGGAGCTGTTTTTT. Amino acids: CASSFRAGSNTGELFF. The chain joins TRBV11-2 to TRBJ2-2; weak D call: TRBD2 (5 bases). V dropped 3 bases and J dropped 0 bases, with 11 bases sitting between them. CDR1 and CDR2 (germline): SGHAT, FQNNGV. This CDR3 is 16 amino acids long.

V and J are TRBV7-9 and TRBJ2-7, with D tentatively TRBD2 (5 bases). V was pared by 4 bases and J by 0 bases, with 10 bases between. This CDR3 has 14 amino acids. Looked up from germline, CDR1 is SEHNR and CDR2 is FQNEAQ (reference sequence). CDR3 bases: TGTGCCAGCAGCTCCGGAGGTCTCTCCTACGAGCAGTACTTC. Translation: CASSSGGLSYEQYF.

This clone came up a few times. The chain carries TRBV4-1 and TRBJ1-5, with D perhaps TRBD1 (5 bases). Germline CDR1 MGHRA, CDR2 YSYEKL. The CDR3 has 15 amino acids. V was clipped by 0 bases and J by 7 bases, with 13 bases between them. CDR3 loop: CASSQDQGVGQPQHF. CDR3 nucleotides: TGCGCCAGCAGCCAAGATCAAGGGGTTGGGCAGCCCCAGCATTTT.

J is TRBJ2-1 and V is TRBV6-5; D might be TRBD1 (6 bases). The V gene's germline CDR1 is MNHEY and CDR2 SVGAGI. Trimming pared 4 bases from V and 9 bases from J, leaving 7 bases between. The CDR3 covers 11 residues. CDR3 loop: CASSWGLEQFF. CDR3 nucleotides: TGTGCCAGCAGTTGGGGGCTTGAGCAGTTCTTC.

The chain uses TRBV19 and TRBJ2-3, with 7 positions matching TRBD2. J was trimmed by 7 bases and V by 3 bases; bases with no gene match: 19. The germline V gene has CDR1 LNHDA and CDR2 SQIVND (reference sequence). The CDR3 consists of 18 residues. The CDR3 nucleotides are TGTGCCAGTAGTATCTTCTCTTTTTCGGCGGGAGACGTGCATACGCAGTATTTT. It codes for CASSIFSFSAGDVHTQYF.

This clone showed up just once. The rearrangement links TRBV7-2 to TRBJ1-1; the match to TRBD1 covers 8 bases. CDR1 is SGHTA and CDR2 is FQGNSA in the germline V gene. The J segment lost 5 bases and the V segment lost 5 bases, leaving 7 bases of the junction unmatched. CDR3 length equals 14 residues. CDR3 residues: CASSLETGETEAFF. The CDR3 region has the DNA TGTGCCAGCAGCCTAGAGACAGGGGAGACTGAAGCTTTCTTT. The full variable domain, in which reference TRBV7-2 and TRBJ1-1 provide the parts outside the CDR3, is GAGVSQSPSNKVTEKGKDVELRCDPISGHTALYWYRQSLGQGLEFLIYFQGNSAPDKSGLPSDRFSAERTGGSVSTLTIQRTQQEDSAVYLCASSLETGETEAFFGQGTRLTVV.

V and J are TRBV5-4 and TRBJ2-7; 8 bases map to TRBD1. The V and J ends lost 5 bases and 3 bases, in that order; junction bases with no gene match: 13. CDR3 length equals 16 residues. Germline CDR1 SGHNT, CDR2 YYREEE (reference sequence). This CDR3 reads CASSPGQDRDDYEQYF. The CDR3 nucleotides read TGTGCCAGCAGTCCTGGCCAGGACAGGGATGACTACGAGCAGTACTTC.